Following are 3 T cell receptor beta chains from one sample sequenced in a study of vaccination effects on CD4 cells after COVID-19. Once cultured for nine to ten days, the cells underwent separation to obtain CD4+ T cells. All study participants received two doses of BNT162b2 or mRNA-1273 vaccine. Their antigens remain unidentified. This table comes from immunoSEQ multiplex PCR, and its TCRdb copy is limited to in-frame clones, with some not included. This sample has more than 60,000 clones, with over 70% found just once. Source: CD4+ T cells from PBMCs cultured without peptide, taken after COVID-19 vaccination. The receptor source for this set is a human donor who received a COVID-19 vaccine.

J is TRBJ1-5 and V is TRBV2; D remains unclear. Per germline, CDR1 SNHLY and CDR2 FYNNEI. Trimming pared 8 bases from V and 4 bases from J, leaving 21 bases between. CDR3 length equals 16 residues. The CDR3 is CASLSRRHEPNQPQHF. CDR3 nucleotide sequence: TGTGCCAGCCTCTCTAGACGCCATGAGCCTAATCAGCCCCAGCATTTT.

The V call is TRBV10-1, the J call TRBJ2-3; D is unclear. The length of the CDR3 is 14 residues. The V gene's germline CDR1 is WNHNN and CDR2 SYGVQD (reference sequence). V gave up 0 bases and J gave up 5 bases, with 9 bases separating them. The CDR3 loop reads CASSESWVGDTQYF. The CDR3 region has the DNA TGCGCCAGCAGTGAGTCCTGGGTGGGAGATACGCAGTATTTT.

The gene calls are TRBV19 and TRBJ1-2; 10 bases map to TRBD1. The germline gives CDR1 LNHDA, CDR2 SQIVND (reference sequence). CDR3 length: 13 amino acids. The junction had 1 base not matched to a gene; V was cut back by 5 bases and J by 4 bases. The DNA for the CDR3 is TGTGCCAGTAGTCGGGACAGGGGCTATGGCTACACCTTC. It is translated as CASSRDRGYGYTF. Supplemented by reference TRBV19 and TRBJ1-2, the full variable domain reads DGGITQSPKYLFRKEGQNVTLSCEQNLNHDAMYWYRQDPGQGLRLIYYSQIVNDFQKGDIAEGYSVSREKKESFPLTVTSAQKNPTAFYLCASSRDRGYGYTFGSGTRLTVV.